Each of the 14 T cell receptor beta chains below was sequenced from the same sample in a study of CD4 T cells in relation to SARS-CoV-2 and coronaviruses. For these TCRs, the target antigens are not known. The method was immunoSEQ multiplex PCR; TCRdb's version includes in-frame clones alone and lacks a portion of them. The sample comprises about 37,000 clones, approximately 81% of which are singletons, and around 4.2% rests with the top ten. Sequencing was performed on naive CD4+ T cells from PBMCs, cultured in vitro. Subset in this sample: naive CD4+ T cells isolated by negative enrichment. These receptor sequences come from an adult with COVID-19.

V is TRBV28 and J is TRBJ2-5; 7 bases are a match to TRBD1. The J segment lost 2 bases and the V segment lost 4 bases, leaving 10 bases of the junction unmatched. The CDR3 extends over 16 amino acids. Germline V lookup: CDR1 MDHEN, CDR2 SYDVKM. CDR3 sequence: CASSSPRGQYQETQYF. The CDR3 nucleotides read TGTGCCAGCAGTTCCCCGAGGGGACAGTATCAAGAGACCCAGTACTTC.

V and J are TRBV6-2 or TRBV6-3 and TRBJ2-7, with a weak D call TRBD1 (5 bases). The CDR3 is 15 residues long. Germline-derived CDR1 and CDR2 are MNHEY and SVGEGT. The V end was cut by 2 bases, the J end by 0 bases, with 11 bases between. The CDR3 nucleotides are TGTGCCAGCAGTTACCGCGGCCAGGGCTCCTACGAGCAGTACTTC. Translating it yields CASSYRGQGSYEQYF.

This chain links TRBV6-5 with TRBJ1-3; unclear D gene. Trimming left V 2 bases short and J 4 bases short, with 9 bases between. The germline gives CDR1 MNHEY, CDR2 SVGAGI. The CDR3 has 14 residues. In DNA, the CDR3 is TGTGCCAGCAGTTACCGACCGAGAGGAAACACCATATATTTT. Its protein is CASSYRPRGNTIYF.

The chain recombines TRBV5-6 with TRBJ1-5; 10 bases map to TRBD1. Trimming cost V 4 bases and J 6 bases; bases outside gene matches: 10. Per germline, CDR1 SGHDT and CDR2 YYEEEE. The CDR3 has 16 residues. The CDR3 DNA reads TGTGCCAGCAGCGTCGGGACAGGGGAACGTCGTCAGCCCCAGCATTTT. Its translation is CASSVGTGERRQPQHF.

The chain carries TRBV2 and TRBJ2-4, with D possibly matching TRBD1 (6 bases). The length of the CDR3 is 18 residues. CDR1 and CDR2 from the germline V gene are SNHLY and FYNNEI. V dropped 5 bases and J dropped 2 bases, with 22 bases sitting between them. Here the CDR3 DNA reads TGTGCCAGCAGTCCTAGACTGAGATTGGACAGAACCAAAAACATTCAGTACTTC. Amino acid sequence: CASSPRLRLDRTKNIQYF.

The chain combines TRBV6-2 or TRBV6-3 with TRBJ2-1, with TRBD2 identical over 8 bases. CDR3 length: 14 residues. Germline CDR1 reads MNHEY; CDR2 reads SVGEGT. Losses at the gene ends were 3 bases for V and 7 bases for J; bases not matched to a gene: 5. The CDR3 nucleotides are TGTGCCAGCAGTTATCTAGCGGGTATTAATGAGCAGTTCTTC. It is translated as CASSYLAGINEQFF.

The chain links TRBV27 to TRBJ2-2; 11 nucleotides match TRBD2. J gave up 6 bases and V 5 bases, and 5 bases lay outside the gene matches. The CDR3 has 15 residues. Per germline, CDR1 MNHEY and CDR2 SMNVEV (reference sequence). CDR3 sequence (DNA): TGTGCCAGCAGTCTACTAGCGGGAGTTCCCGGGGAGCTGTTTTTT. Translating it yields CASSLLAGVPGELFF.

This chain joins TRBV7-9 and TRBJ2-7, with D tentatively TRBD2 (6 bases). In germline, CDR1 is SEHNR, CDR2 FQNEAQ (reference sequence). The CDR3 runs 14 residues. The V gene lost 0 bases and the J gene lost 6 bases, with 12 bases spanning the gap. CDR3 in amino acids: CASSLAEGDSEQYF. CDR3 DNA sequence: TGTGCCAGCAGCTTAGCGGAGGGAGATTCCGAGCAGTACTTC.

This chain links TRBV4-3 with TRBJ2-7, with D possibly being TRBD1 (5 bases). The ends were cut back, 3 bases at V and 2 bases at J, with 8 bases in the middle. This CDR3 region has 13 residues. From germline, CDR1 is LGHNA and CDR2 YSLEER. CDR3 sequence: CASSQETAYEQYF. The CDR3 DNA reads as TGCGCCAGCAGCCAGGAGACAGCCTACGAGCAGTACTTC.

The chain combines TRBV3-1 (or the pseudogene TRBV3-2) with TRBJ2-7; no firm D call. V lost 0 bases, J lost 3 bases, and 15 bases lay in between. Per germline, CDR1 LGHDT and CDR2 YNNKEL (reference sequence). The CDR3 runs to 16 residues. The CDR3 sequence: CASSQDVRLGVYEQYF. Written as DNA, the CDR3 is TGTGCCAGCAGCCAAGATGTAAGGTTGGGTGTCTACGAGCAGTACTTC.

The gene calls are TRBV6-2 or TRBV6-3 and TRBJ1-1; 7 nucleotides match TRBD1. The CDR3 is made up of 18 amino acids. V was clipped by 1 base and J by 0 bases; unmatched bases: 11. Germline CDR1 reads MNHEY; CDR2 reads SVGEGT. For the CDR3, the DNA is TGTGCCAGCAGTTACTACGGACAGGATACGTTCATGAACACTGAAGCTTTCTTT. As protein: CASSYYGQDTFMNTEAFF.

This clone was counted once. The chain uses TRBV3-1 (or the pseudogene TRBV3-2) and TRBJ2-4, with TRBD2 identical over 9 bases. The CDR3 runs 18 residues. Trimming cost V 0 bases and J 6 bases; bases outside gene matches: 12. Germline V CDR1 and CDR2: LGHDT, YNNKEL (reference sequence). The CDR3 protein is CASSQDSWGGRASNIQYF. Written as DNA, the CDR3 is TGTGCCAGCAGCCAAGATTCGTGGGGCGGGAGGGCCTCAAACATTCAGTACTTC.

The CDR3 loop is CATSRAYYGASTDTQYF. The CDR3 DNA is TGTGCCACCAGCAGAGCTTATTACGGGGCGAGCACAGATACGCAGTATTTT. The chain employs TRBV15 and TRBJ2-3, with D perhaps TRBD1 or TRBD2 (5 bases each). This CDR3 spans 17 amino acids. From germline, CDR1 is LNHNV and CDR2 YYDKDF (reference sequence). With 1 base removed from V and 0 bases from J, the gap between germline ends came to 14 bases.

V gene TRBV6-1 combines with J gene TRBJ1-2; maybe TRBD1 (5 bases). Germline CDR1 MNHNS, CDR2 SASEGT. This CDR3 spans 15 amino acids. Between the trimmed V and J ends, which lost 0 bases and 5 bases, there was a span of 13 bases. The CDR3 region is CASSEAGQITYGYTF. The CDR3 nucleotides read TGTGCCAGCAGTGAAGCGGGGCAGATCACGTATGGCTACACCTTC.